The 3 T cell receptor beta chains below all came from one sample that was sequenced in a study of cytomegalovirus exposure and HLA in healthy donors. The primer mix had 60 Vbeta and 13 Jbeta primers. Libraries were prepared by immunoSEQ multiplex PCR; TCRdb keeps only in-frame clonotypes and omits some of them. The sample has 80,000 to 130,000 clones, about 68% seen once. The sequencing sample was made of PBMCs. The receptors derive from a male donor in good health and CMV-seropositive.

The gene calls are TRBV7-9 and TRBJ1-3; possible D gene TRBD1, 6 bases. There are 18 residues in the CDR3. Trimming cost V 6 bases and J 6 bases, with 27 bases left between them. Germline V gene lookup returns CDR1 SEHNR and CDR2 FQNEAQ (reference sequence). CDR3 sequence reads: CASRTTGEFFVGINTIYF. The CDR3 DNA sequence: TGTGCCAGCAGGACGACAGGAGAGTTTTTCGTGGGGATAAACACCATATATTTT.

This clone was detected only once. The chain employs TRBV7-8 and TRBJ1-6; the D gene is possibly TRBD1 (5 bases). In germline, CDR1 is SGHVS, CDR2 FQNEAQ. Trimming took 0 bases from V and 12 from J, leaving 15 bases between them. The CDR3 contains 15 residues. CDR3 coding DNA: TGTGCCAGCAGCTTAGCCCTCGGCAGGGAAGTACCCCTCCACTTT. Translated, it gives CASSLALGREVPLHF.

V usage is TRBV4-3 and J usage is TRBJ1-1, with TRBD1 identical over 7 bases. The V and J ends lost 3 bases and 1 base, in that order; junction bases with no gene match: 2. The CDR3 consists of 14 residues. Germline CDR1 is LGHNA and CDR2 is YSLEER. This CDR3 is CASSHHRGNTEAFF. Here the CDR3 DNA reads TGCGCCAGCAGCCACCACAGGGGGAACACTGAAGCTTTCTTT.